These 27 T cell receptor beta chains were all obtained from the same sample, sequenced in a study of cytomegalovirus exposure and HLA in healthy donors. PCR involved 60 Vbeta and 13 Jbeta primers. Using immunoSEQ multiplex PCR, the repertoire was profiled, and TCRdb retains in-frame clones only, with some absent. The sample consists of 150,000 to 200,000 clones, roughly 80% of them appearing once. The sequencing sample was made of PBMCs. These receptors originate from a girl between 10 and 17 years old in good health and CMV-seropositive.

CDR3 DNA sequence: TGTGCCAGCAGTAAAGGGACAGGGGGTGGCTACACCTTC. This encodes CASSKGTGGGYTF. V gene TRBV6-5 combines with J gene TRBJ1-2; 11 bases align to TRBD1. This CDR3 region has 13 residues. V gave up 5 bases and J gave up 7 bases; unmatched junction bases: 3. The germline CDR1 and CDR2 sequences are MNHEY and SVGAGI.

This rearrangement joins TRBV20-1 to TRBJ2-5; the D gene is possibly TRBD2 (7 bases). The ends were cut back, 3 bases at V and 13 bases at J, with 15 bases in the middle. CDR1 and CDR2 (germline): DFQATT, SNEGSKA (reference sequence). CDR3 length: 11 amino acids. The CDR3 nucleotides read TGCAGTGCTAGGGGAGGGGGGAAAAGGTACTTC. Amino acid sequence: CSARGGGKRYF.

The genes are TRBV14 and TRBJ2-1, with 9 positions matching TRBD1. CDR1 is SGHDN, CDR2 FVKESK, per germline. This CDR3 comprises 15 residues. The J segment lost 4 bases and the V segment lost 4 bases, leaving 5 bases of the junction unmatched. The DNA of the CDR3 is TGTGCCAGCAGCCCACGACAGGGGGGGTACAATGAGCAGTTCTTC. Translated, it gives CASSPRQGGYNEQFF.

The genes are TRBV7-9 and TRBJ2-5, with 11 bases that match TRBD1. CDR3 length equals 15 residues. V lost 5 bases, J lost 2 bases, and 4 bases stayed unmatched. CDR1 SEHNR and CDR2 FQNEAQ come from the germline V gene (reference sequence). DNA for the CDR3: TGTGCCAGCAGCCCTAGGGACAGGGGGCAAGAGACCCAGTACTTC. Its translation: CASSPRDRGQETQYF.

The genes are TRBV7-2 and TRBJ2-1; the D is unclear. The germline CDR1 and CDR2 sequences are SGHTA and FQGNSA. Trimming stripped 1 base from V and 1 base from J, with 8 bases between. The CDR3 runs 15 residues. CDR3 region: CASSLDVGSYNEQFF. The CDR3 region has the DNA TGTGCCAGCAGCTTAGACGTCGGGTCCTACAATGAGCAGTTCTTC.

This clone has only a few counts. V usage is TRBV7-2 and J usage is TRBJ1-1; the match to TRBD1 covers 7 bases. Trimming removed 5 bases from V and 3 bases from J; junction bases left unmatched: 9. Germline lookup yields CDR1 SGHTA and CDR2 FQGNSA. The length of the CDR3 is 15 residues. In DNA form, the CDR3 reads TGTGCCAGCAGCCCACGACAGGGTCGAGACACTGAAGCTTTCTTT. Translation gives CASSPRQGRDTEAFF.

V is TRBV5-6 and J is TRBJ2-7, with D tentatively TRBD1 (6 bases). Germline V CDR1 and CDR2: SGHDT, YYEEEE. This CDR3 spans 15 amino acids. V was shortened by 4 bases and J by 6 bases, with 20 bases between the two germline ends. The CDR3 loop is CASSLALDRDSEQYF. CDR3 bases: TGTGCCAGCAGCCTCGCGCTGGACAGAGATAGCGAGCAGTACTTC. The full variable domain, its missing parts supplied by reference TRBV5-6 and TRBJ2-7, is DAGVTQSPTHLIKTRGQQVTLRCSPKSGHDTVSWYQQALGQGPQFIFQYYEEEERQRGNFPDRFSGHQFPNYSSELNVNALLLGDSALYLCASSLALDRDSEQYFGPGTRLTVT.

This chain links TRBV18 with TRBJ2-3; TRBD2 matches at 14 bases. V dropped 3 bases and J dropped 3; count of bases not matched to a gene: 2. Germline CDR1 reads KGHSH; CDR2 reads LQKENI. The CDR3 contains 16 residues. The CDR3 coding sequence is TGTGCCAGCTCACCCAGACTAGCGGGAGGGACAGATACGCAGTATTTT. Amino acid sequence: CASSPRLAGGTDTQYF.

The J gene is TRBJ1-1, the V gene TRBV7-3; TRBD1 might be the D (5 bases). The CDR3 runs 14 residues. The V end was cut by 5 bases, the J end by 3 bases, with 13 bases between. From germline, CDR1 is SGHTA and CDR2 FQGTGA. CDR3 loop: CASSRIPGDTEAFF. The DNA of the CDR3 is TGTGCCAGCAGCCGCATCCCGGGGGACACTGAAGCTTTCTTT.

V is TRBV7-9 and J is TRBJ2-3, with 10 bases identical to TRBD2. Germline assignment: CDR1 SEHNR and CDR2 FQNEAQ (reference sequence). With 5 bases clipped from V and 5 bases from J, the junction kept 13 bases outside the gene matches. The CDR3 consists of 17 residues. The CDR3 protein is CASSQAGLAGAKDTQYF. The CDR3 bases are TGTGCCAGCAGCCAAGCAGGGCTAGCGGGAGCTAAAGATACGCAGTATTTT.

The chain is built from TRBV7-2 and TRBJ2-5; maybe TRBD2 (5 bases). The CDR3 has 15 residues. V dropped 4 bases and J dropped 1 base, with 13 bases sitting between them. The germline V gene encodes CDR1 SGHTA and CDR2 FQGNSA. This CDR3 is CASSSRKDFQETQYF. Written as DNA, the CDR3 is TGTGCCAGCAGCTCCCGAAAGGACTTCCAAGAGACCCAGTACTTC.

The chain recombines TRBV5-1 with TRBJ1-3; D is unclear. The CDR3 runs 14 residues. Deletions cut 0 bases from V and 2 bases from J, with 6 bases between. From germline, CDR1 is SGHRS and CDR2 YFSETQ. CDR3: CASSLELTGNTIYF. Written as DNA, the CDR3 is TGCGCCAGCAGCTTGGAATTAACTGGAAACACCATATATTTT.

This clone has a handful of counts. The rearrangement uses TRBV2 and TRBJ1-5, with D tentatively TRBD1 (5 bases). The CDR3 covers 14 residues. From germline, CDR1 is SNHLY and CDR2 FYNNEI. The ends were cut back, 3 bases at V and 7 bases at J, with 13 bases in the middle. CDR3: CASSDQGGWQPQHF. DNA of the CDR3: TGTGCCAGCAGTGATCAGGGAGGGTGGCAGCCCCAGCATTTT.

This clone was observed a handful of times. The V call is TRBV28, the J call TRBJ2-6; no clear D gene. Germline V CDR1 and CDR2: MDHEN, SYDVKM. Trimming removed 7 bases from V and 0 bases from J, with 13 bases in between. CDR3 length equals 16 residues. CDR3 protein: CASMGRRDSGANVLTF. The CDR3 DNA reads TGTGCCAGCATGGGCAGGCGAGACTCTGGGGCCAACGTCCTGACTTTC.

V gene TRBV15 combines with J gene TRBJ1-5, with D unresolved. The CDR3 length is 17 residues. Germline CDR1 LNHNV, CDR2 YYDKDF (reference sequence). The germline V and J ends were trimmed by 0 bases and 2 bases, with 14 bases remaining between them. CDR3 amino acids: CATSRDYPGLGNQPQHF. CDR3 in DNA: TGTGCCACCAGCAGAGATTACCCGGGTTTGGGCAATCAGCCCCAGCATTTT.

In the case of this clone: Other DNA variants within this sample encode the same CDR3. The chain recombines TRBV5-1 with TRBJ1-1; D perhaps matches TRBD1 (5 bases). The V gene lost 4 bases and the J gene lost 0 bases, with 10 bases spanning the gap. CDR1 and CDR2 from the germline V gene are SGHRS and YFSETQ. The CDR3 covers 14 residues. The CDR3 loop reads CASSRDSLNTEAFF. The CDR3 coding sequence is TGCGCCAGCAGCCGGGACTCATTGAACACTGAAGCTTTCTTT.

The CDR3 region has the DNA TGTGCCAGCAGCTCCCGGGGGGCGGGAACGGGTCCTAATGAGCAGTTCTTC. It is translated as CASSSRGAGTGPNEQFF. The rearrangement links TRBV7-3 to TRBJ2-1, with D possibly being TRBD2 (7 bases). The CDR3 contains 17 residues. The V and J ends lost 4 bases and 7 bases respectively, with 23 bases between them. Germline CDR1 and CDR2: SGHTA and FQGTGA. The whole variable domain, remainder taken from reference TRBV7-3 and TRBJ2-1, is GAGVSQTPSNKVTEKGKYVELRCDPISGHTALYWYRQSLGQGPEFLIYFQGTGAADDSGLPNDRFFAVRPEGSVSTLKIQRTERGDSAVYLCASSSRGAGTGPNEQFFGPGTRLTVL.

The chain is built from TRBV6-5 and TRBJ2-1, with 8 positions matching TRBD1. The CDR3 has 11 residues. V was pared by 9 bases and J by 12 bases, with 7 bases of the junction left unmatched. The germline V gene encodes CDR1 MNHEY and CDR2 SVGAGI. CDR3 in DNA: TGTGCCAGTTCACAGGGGGAAAGGCAGTTCTTC. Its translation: CASSQGERQFF.

The CDR3 bases are TGCGCCAGCAGCCTAGGACAGGCTCCCTACAATGAGCAGTTCTTC. Its protein is CASSLGQAPYNEQFF. J is TRBJ2-1 and V is TRBV4-3; TRBD1 agrees at 7 bases. With 4 bases clipped from V and 2 bases from J, the junction kept 5 bases outside the gene matches. This CDR3 region has 15 residues. Germline V gene data show CDR1 as LGHNA and CDR2 as YSLEER.

DNA of the CDR3: TGTGCCAGCAGCTTAGTTGTCGCGGGAGGCCCGGGAGAAGAGACCCAGTACTTC. It yields the protein CASSLVVAGGPGEETQYF. The chain is built from TRBV7-9 and TRBJ2-5, with 8 bases fitting TRBD2. The CDR3 is 18 residues long. J lost 3 bases, V lost 1 base, and 13 bases had no gene match. The germline V gene has CDR1 SEHNR and CDR2 FQNEAQ (reference sequence).

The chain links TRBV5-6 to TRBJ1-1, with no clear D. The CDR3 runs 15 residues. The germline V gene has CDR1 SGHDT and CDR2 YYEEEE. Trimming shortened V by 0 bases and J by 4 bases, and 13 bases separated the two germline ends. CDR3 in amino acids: CASSLAGERSTEAFF. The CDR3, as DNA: TGTGCCAGCAGCTTGGCCGGGGAGCGGAGCACTGAAGCTTTCTTT.

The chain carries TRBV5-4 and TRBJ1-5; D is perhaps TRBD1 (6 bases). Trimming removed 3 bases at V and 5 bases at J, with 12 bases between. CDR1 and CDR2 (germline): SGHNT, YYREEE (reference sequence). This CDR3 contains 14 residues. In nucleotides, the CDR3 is TGTGCCAGCAGCTCCAGGGGCCCGCATCAGCCCCAGCATTTT. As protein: CASSSRGPHQPQHF.

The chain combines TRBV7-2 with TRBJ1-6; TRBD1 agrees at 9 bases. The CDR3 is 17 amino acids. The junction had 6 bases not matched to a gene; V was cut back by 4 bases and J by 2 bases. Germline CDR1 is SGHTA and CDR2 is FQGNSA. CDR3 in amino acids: CASSWGQGNAYNSPLHF. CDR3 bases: TGTGCCAGCAGCTGGGGACAGGGAAACGCCTATAATTCACCCCTCCACTTT.

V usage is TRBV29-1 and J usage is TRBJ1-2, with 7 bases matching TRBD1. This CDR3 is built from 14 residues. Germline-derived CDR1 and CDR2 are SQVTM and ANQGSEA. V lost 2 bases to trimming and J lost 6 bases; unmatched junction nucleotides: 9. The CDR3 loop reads CSVENPSRGDGYTF. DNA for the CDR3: TGCAGCGTTGAAAACCCCTCCAGGGGGGATGGCTACACCTTC.

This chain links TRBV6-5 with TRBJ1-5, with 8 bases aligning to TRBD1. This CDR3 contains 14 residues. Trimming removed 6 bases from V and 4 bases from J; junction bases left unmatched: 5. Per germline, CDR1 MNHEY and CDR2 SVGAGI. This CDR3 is CASSRDRRNQPQHF. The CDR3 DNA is TGTGCCAGCAGCCGGGACAGGAGGAATCAGCCCCAGCATTTT.

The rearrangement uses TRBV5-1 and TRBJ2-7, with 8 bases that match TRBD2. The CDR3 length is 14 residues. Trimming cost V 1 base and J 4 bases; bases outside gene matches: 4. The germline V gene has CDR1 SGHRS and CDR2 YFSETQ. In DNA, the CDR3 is TGCGCCAGCAGCTTGACGGCGGGGGGTTACGAGCAGTACTTC. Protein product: CASSLTAGGYEQYF.

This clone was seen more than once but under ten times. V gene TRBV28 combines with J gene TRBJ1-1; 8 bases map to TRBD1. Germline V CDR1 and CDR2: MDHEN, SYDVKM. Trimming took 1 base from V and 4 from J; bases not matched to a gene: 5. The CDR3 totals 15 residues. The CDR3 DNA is TGTGCCAGCAGTTTATTCGGACAGGGAGGCACTGAAGCTTTCTTT. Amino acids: CASSLFGQGGTEAFF.